This TCR beta chain is from a study of beta chain features in type 1 diabetes (dated by TCRdb to 2016 to 2019). For the wider study: Mean age, gender distribution, total cell number and subset yield did not differ between patients and healthy donors. A total of 107,917,701 sorted cells were examined across all samples, and a strong correlation was observed between cell number per subset and RNA yield. The study compared the TCRB repertoires of sorted circulating CD4+ T cell subsets in recently diagnosed type 1 diabetes patients with those in matched healthy donors. Regulatory and stem cell-like memory subsets were isolated from only 8 patients and roughly eight healthy donors, whereas naive and central memory subsets came from all 30 or so donors.

The germline ends are 15 bases apart after V is trimmed by 6 bases and J by 3 bases. The CDR3 numbers 14 residues from cysteine through phenylalanine. The DNA shown is the 42-base CDR3, in frame from base 1. The germline V gene supplies CDR1 MDHEN and CDR2 SYDVKM. The entire amount of isolated RNA was reverse transcribed using the High Capacity cDNA Reverse Transcription Kit, so the sequenced TCRB transcripts were expressed ones. Deep immunoSEQ sequencing was applied to naive, central memory and regulatory T cell samples, giving an average of about 3.8 million total reads per sample. Sorted cells were lysed in RLT buffer, and RNA was extracted using DNase-treated RNeasy Micro or Mini kits according to cell number. Each cell subset was processed on its own to prevent cross-contamination, while patient and healthy donor samples were processed together. TCRB sequences were amplified from cDNA with the immunoSEQ multiplex PCR, producing 87-bp fragments spanning the CDR3 region. The amplicons were sequenced using the Illumina HiSeq platform. The authors' analysis ran thus. Synthetic template baselines were used to correct PCR bias computationally, reads within Hamming distance 2 were collapsed together, and singletons that could not be merged were discarded. By aligning reads against IMGT, V, D and J genes, CDR3 length, and insertions or deletions at six rearrangement sites were assigned. Within each subset, clonotype counts were normalized to the number of sorted cells before true diversity and Gini coefficients were calculated with the tcR R package. The overlap coefficient, calculated on TCRB nucleotide sequences, was used to measure repertoire sharing. TCRdb obtained this table from immuneACCESS and retained in-frame rearrangements with V and J assigned. These tables miss some clones; where compared with another copy, unresolved V genes account for less than half of the shortfall, and the remainder is unexplained. The DNA was the basis for D and trimming; V, J and clone size are from that table. This sample gives about 150,000 clones in total; approximately 10% of them show up just once. Jointly, the top ten make up roughly 2% of the sample.

Each donor gave one peripheral blood draw, around 100 mL on average, collected into heparinised tubes. Using a panel that included CD45RO, CCR7, CD25, CD127, CD95 and CD27, naive, central memory, regulatory and stem cell-like memory CD4+ T cells were sorted on a BD FACSAria II. A purity above 95% was achieved for all sorted populations. Right away, PBMCs were isolated by Lymphoprep density gradient centrifugation and were stained directly, with no culture step. So that batch effects would be minimized, each experiment stained and sorted samples in pairs, pairing one healthy donor with one patient. Points the paper makes about the study in general: Type 1 diabetes patients showed a moderate but significant shortening of TCRB CDR3 length in all four CD4+ subsets. HLA sub-analyses involved small numbers of individuals, so any influence of HLA type on TCRB rearrangement remained unresolved. Because cDNA was sequenced instead of genomic DNA, highly expressing activated cells could be over-represented, though the groups showed no difference in activation or CD3 levels. At VDJ recombination sites, type 1 diabetes patients had fewer insertions and more deleted nucleotides, which implies abnormalities in thymic rearrangement. Shorter templates might have been favored by PCR, but patient and control samples were amplified and corrected together, so both groups would have been affected equally by any skew. Naive, central memory and regulatory TCRB repertoires appeared more similar among patients than among healthy donors.

Of note for this clone: Its antigen target is currently unknown. No base-level quality is on record; no much larger clone is a single base apart.

The sequence derives from a man aged 18 to 35 in good health. The chain links TRBV28 with TRBJ2-7; the D region may be TRBD1 or TRBD2, each matching 5 bases equally. Sequenced material: central memory CD4+ T cells from blood. The CDR3 amino acid sequence is: CASRHRDPFYEQYF. The nucleotides read TGTGCCAGCAGACACCGGGACCCTTTCTACGAGCAGTACTTC.